This T cell receptor beta chain was sequenced for a study of blood T cell repertoires in COVID-19. V dropped 6 bases and J dropped 4 bases, with 11 bases sitting between them. The CDR3 length is 13 residues. Germline CDR1 LGHDT, CDR2 YNNKEL (reference sequence). Clones were sequenced by immunoSEQ multiplex PCR, and TCRdb holds only the in-frame ones, with some missing. The sample shows some 120,000 clones, roughly 85% of them seen only once. This clone was detected only once. The chain combines TRBV3-1 (or the pseudogene TRBV3-2) with TRBJ2-3; D is possibly TRBD1 (5 bases). The TCR sequence derives from a man aged 35 to 55 with acute or convalescent COVID-19. The material sequenced was peripheral blood. The CDR3 region has the DNA TGTGCCAGCAGACTCAGGGTAGCAGATACGCAGTATTTT. Translation gives CASRLRVADTQYF.